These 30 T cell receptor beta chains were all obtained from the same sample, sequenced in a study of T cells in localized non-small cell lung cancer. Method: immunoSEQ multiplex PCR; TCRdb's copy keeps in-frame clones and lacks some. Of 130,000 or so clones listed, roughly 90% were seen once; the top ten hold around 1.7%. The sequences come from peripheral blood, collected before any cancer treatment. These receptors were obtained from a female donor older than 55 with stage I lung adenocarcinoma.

The CDR3, as DNA: TGTGCCAGCTCACCACGACAGGGTTACGGCGGGGAGCTGTTTTTT. Protein product: CASSPRQGYGGELFF. The chain couples TRBV18 to TRBJ2-2, with TRBD1 identical over 7 bases. V dropped 1 base and J dropped 7; count of bases not matched to a gene: 6. The CDR3 totals 15 residues. Germline lookup yields CDR1 KGHSH and CDR2 LQKENI.

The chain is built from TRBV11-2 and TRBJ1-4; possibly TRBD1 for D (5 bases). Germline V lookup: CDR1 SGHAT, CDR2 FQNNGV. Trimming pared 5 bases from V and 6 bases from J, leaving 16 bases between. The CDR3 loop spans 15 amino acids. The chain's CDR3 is CASSPAGSLYEKLFF. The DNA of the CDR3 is TGTGCCAGCAGCCCGGCAGGGAGTCTGTATGAAAAACTGTTTTTT. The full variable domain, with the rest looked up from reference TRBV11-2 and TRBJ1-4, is EAGVAQSPRYKIIEKRQSVAFWCNPISGHATLYWYQQILGQGPKLLIQFQNNGVVDDSQLPKDRFSAERLKGVDSTLKIQPAKLEDSAVYLCASSPAGSLYEKLFFGSGTQLSVL.

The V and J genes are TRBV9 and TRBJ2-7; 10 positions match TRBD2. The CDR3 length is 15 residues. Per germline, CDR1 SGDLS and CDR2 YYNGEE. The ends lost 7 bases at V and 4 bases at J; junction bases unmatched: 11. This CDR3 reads CASLPSSGSRYEQYF. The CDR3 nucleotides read TGTGCCAGCCTCCCGTCTAGCGGGAGTCGGTACGAGCAGTACTTC.

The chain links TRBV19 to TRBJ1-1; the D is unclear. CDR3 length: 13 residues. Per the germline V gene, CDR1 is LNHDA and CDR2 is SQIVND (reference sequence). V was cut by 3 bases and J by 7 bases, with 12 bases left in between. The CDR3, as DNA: TGTGCCAGTAGTATTGAGGGCGTGGGTGAAGCTTTCTTT. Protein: CASSIEGVGEAFF.

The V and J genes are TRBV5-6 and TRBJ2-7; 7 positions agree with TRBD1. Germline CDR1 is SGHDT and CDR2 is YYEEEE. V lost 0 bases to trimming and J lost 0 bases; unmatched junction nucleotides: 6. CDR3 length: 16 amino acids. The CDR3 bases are TGTGCCAGCAGCTTGGACAGGGGCCGGAGCTCCTACGAGCAGTACTTC. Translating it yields CASSLDRGRSSYEQYF.

The CDR3 DNA follows: TGTGCCAGCAGCTCCCCGGGACTAGTGAACACCCACGAGCAGTACTTC. This translates into CASSSPGLVNTHEQYF. This chain uses TRBV5-4 with TRBJ2-7; TRBD2 matches 8 bases. CDR3 length: 16 residues. Germline-derived CDR1 and CDR2 are SGHNT and YYREEE (reference sequence). V was clipped by 3 bases and J by 5 bases; unmatched bases: 13.

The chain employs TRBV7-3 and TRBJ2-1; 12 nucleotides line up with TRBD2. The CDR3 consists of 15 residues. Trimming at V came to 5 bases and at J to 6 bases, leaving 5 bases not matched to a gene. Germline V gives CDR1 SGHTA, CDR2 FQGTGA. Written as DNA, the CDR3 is TGTGCCAGCAGCGCCACTAGCGGGAGGATCAATGAGCAGTTCTTC. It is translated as CASSATSGRINEQFF. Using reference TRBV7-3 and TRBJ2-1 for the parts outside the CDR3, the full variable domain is GAGVSQTPSNKVTEKGKYVELRCDPISGHTALYWYRQSLGQGPEFLIYFQGTGAADDSGLPNDRFFAVRPEGSVSTLKIQRTERGDSAVYLCASSATSGRINEQFFGPGTRLTVL.

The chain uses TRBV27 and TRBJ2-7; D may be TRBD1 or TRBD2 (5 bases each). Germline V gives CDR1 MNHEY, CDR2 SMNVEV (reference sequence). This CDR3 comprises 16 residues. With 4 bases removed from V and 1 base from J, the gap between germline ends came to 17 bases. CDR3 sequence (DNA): TGTGCCAGCAGTTCGGCAGGGACCGTTAGATCCTACGAGCAGTACTTC. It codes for CASSSAGTVRSYEQYF.

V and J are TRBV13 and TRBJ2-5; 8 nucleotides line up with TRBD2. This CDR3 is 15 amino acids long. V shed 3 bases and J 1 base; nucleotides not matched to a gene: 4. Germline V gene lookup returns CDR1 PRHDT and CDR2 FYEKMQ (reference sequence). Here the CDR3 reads CASSFSGGPQETQYF. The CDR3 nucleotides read TGTGCCAGCAGCTTTTCGGGAGGGCCCCAAGAGACCCAGTACTTC.

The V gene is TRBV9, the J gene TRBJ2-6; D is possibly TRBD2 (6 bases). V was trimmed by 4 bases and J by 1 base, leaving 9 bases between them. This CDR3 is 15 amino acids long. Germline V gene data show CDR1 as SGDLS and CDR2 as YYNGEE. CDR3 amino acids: CASSPRGSGANVLTF. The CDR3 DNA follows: TGTGCCAGCAGCCCACGGGGGTCTGGGGCCAACGTCCTGACTTTC.

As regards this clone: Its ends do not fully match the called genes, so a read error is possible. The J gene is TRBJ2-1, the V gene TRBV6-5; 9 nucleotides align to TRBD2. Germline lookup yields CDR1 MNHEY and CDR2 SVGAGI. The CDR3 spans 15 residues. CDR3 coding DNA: TGCGGGCCCCGCGGGAGGGCCGGGTCCTACAATGAGCAGTTCTTC. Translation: CGPRGRAGSYNEQFF.

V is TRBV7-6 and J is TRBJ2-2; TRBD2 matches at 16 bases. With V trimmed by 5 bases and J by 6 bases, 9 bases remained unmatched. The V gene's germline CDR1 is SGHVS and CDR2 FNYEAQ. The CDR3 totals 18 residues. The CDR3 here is CASSMGLAGGLSAGELFF. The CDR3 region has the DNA TGTGCCAGCAGCATGGGACTAGCGGGAGGGTTAAGTGCCGGGGAGCTGTTTTTT. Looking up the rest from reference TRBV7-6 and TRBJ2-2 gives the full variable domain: GAGVSQSPRYKVTKRGQDVALRCDPISGHVSLYWYRQALGQGPEFLTYFNYEAQQDKSGLPNDRFSAERPEGSISTLTIQRTEQRDSAMYRCASSMGLAGGLSAGELFFGEGSRLTVL.

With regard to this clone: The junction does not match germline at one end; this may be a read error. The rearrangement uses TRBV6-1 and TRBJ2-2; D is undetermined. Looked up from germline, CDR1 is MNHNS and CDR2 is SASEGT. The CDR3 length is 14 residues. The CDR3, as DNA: TGTGCCAGCAGGGAAGGACCCGGCACCGGGGAGCTGTTTTTT. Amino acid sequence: CASREGPGTGELFF.

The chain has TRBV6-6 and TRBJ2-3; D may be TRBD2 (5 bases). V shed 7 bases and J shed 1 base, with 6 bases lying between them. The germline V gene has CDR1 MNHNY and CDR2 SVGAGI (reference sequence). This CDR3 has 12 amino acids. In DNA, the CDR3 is TGTGCCAGCAAACTAGGCACAGATACGCAGTATTTT. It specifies CASKLGTDTQYF.

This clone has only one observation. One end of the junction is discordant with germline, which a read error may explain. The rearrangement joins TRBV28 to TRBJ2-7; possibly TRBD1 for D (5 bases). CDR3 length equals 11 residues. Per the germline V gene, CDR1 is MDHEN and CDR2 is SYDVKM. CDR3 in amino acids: CASSLGQGWDF. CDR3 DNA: TGTGCCAGCAGTTTAGGGCAGGGCTGGGACTTC. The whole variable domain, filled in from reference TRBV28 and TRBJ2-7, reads DVKVTQSSRYLVKRTGEKVFLECVQDMDHENMFWYRQDPGLGLRLIYFSYDVKMKEKGDIPEGYSVSREKKERFSLILESASTNQTSMYLCASSLGQGWDFGPGTRLTVT.

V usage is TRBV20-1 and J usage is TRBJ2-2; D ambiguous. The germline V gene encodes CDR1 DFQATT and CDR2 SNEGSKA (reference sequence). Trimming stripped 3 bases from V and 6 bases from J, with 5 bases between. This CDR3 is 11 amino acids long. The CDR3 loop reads CSASFSGELFF. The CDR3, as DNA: TGCAGTGCTAGCTTCTCCGGGGAGCTGTTTTTT.

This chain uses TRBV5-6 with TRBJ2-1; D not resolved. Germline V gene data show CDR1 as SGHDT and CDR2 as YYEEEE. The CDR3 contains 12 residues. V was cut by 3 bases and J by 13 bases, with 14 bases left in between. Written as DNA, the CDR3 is TGTGCCAGCAGCTCCAGAAAGGGAAATCAGTTCTTC. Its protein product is CASSSRKGNQFF.

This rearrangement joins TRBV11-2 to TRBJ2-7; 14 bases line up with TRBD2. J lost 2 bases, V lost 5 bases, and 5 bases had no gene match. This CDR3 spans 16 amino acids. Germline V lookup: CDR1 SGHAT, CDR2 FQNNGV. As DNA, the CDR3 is TGTGCCAGCAGCCTAGGACTAGCGGGAGGTACCTACGAGCAGTACTTC. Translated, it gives CASSLGLAGGTYEQYF.

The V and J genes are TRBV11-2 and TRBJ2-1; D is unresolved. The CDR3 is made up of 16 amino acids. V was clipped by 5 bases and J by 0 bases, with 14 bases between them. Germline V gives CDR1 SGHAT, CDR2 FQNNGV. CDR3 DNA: TGTGCCAGCAGCCGAGGCGTCTCGTACTCCTACAATGAGCAGTTCTTC. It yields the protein CASSRGVSYSYNEQFF.

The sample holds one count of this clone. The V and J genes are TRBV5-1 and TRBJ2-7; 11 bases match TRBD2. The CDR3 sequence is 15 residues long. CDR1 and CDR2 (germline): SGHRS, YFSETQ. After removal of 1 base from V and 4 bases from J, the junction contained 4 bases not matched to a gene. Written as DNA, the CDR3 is TGCGCCAGCAGCTTGACTAGCGGGAGTTTGTACGAGCAGTACTTC. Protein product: CASSLTSGSLYEQYF.

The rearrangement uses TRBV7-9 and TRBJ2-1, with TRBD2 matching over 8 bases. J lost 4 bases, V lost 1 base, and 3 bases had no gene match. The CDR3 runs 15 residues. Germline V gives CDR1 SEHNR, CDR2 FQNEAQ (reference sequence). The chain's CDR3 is CASSLGLAYYNEQFF. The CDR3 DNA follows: TGTGCCAGCAGCTTAGGACTAGCGTATTACAATGAGCAGTTCTTC.

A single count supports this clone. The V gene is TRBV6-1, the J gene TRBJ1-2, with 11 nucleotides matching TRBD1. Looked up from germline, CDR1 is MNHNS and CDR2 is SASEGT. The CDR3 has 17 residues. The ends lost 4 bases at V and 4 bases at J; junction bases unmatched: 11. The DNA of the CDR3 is TGTGCCAGCAGTGGAAGGACAGGGGGCCAATCTAGCTATGGCTACACCTTC. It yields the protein CASSGRTGGQSSYGYTF.

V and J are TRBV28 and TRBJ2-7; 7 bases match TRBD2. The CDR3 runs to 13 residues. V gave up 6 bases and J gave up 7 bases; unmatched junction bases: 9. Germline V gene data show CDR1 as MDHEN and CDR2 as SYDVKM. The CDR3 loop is CASSGGRVGEQYF. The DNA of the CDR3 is TGTGCCAGCAGCGGAGGGAGGGTGGGAGAGCAGTACTTC.

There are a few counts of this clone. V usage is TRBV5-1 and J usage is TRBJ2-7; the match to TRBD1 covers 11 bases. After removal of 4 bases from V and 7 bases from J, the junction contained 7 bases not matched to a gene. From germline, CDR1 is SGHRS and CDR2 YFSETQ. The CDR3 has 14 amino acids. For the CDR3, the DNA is TGCGCCAGCAGCGGAGGACAGGGGGCTTGGGAGCAGTACTTC. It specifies CASSGGQGAWEQYF.

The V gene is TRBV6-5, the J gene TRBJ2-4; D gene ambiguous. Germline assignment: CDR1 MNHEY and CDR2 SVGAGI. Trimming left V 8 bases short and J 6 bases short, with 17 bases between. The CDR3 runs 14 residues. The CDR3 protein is CASPLSSHPNIQYF. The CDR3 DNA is TGTGCCAGCCCTTTGTCTTCACATCCAAACATTCAGTACTTC.

As DNA, the CDR3 is TGTGCCATATCGAGGGCCCTCTCCAATGAGCAGTTCTTC. It specifies CAISRALSNEQFF. The rearrangement links TRBV13 to TRBJ2-1; D perhaps matches TRBD2 (5 bases). This CDR3 is built from 13 residues. Germline V gives CDR1 PRHDT, CDR2 FYEKMQ (reference sequence). Deletions cut 10 bases from V and 6 bases from J, with 16 bases between.

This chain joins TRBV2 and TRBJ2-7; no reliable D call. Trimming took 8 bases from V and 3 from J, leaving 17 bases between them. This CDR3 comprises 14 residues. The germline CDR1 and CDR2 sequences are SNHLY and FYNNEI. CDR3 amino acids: CASRKNRHDYEQYF. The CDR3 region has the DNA TGTGCCAGCCGTAAAAATAGACACGACTACGAGCAGTACTTC.

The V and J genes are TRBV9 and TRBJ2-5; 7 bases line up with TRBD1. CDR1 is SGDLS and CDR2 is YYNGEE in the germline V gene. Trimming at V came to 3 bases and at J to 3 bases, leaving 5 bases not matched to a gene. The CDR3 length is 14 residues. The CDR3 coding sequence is TGTGCCAGCAGCGAGGGGGCAGTGGAAGAGACCCAGTACTTC. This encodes CASSEGAVEETQYF.

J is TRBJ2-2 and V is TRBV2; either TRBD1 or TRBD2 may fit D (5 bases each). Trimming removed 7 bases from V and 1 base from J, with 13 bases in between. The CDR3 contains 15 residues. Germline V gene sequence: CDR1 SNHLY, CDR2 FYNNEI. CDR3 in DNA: TGTGCCAGCATCCGGGACGTTCTGAACACCGGGGAGCTGTTTTTT. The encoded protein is CASIRDVLNTGELFF.

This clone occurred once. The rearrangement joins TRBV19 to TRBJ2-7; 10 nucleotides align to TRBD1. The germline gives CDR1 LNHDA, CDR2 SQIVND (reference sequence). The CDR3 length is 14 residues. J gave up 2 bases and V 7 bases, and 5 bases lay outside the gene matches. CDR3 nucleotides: TGTGCCAGTAAATTGGACAGGGGGACCTACGAGCAGTACTTC. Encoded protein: CASKLDRGTYEQYF.